The T cell receptor beta chain under discussion was sequenced for a study of OX40 agonist ivuxolimab in advanced cancers. Study-level findings and limits: Averaged across samples, CD8+ T cells carried more expanded clones than CD4+ did.

Autoimmune disease history or systemic immunosuppression led to patient exclusion. Profiled with immunoSEQ multiplex PCR; TCRdb holds only in-frame clones, not every one. The repertoire consists of around 150,000 clones, with roughly nine tenths occurring once and the leading ten covering 0.85% to 1.4%. Remarks on this clone: No antigen is known for it.

This CDR3 spans 16 amino acids. Per the germline V gene, CDR1 is SEHNR and CDR2 is FQNEAQ (reference sequence). The ends were cut back, 1 base at V and 3 bases at J, with 13 bases in the middle. V and J are TRBV7-9 and TRBJ1-5; TRBD1 is a possible D gene (6 bases). Sequences were derived from CD4+ or CD8+ T cells sorted from blood, sampled in a trial of the OX40 agonist ivuxolimab. This sequence originates from an adult with an advanced solid tumor such as melanoma, head and neck, liver or kidney cancer. The CDR3: CASSLGGGSINQPQHF. As DNA, the CDR3 is TGTGCCAGCAGCTTAGGAGGGGGTAGCATCAATCAGCCCCAGCATTTT.